The sequence of this T cell receptor beta chain was determined in a study of regulatory T cells in long-lasting Graves disease. Study-level results: Patients whose Graves' disease persisted exhibited lower TCR diversity than those newly diagnosed.

Documented time point: newly diagnosed GD, antithyroid drugs for less than 3 months. PBMC-derived RNA was used for the TCR library. One endocrinology department in Xi'an, China, was where patients came from. Remarks on this clonotype: The antigen remains undetermined.

Both iRepertoire HTBI primers and Arm-PCR of CDR3 regions were used to build the TCR beta libraries. TCRdb reprocessed the multiplex PCR reads via MiXCR and lists one record per CDR3 protein. This sample has 540,000 or so distinct CDR3 sequences; 13% occur once, and the top ten carry roughly 9.7%. The CDR3 contains 15 residues. Germline V gene sequence: CDR1 SGHNT, CDR2 YENEEA. V was clipped by 5 bases and J by 10 bases, with 21 bases between them. These same records also appear under a second study, on T cells in Graves' hyperthyroidism and ophthalmopathy. This second study notes: Calling Graves' hyperthyroidism stable meant ophthalmopathy did not progress within 18 months. Ophthalmopathy, as predicted by the model, came a median roughly 6.3 months after the prediction.

The receptor comes from a man aged 25 to 40 with Graves disease. The gene calls are TRBV11-3 and TRBJ2-1; maybe TRBD1 (6 bases). Material: peripheral blood mononuclear cells (PBMCs), obtained at new diagnosis, from a patient treated with antithyroid drugs. The CDR3 sequence is CASSQWEQSQGEQFF. The CDR3 bases are TGTGCCAGCAGCCAATGGGAACAATCGCAGGGGGAGCAGTTCTTC.